This T cell receptor (delta chain) stems from a study of Vδ1+ human thymocytes. Study outcomes and limitations: Bulk data may be misread because of unexpected Vdelta2 sequences. Many TRG clonotypes were shared between donors; TRD repertoires were essentially private. Unlike peripheral blood Vdelta1+ controls, thymic delta-chain sequences included about 20% Vdelta2 and few Vdelta3. Thymic TRG and TRD repertoires appeared highly polyclonal.

This clone was detected only a few times. The target antigen is unknown. Alphabeta T cells were depleted, then CD3+ Vdelta1+ Vdelta2- thymocytes were FACS-sorted. CDR3 size: 20 residues. With 4 bases clipped from V and 6 bases from J, the junction kept 17 bases outside the gene matches. Germline CDR1 TSWWSYY, CDR2 QGS. Sequences come from RNA converted to cDNA by reverse transcription. CDR3 amplicons came from multiplex PCR with pooled V-gene forward and constant-region reverse primers. TCRdb reanalysed the multiplex PCR reads with CATT. The sample records around 23,000 delta-chain clones, 7.4% being singletons.

The rearrangement links TRDV1 to TRDJ2; TRDD3 agrees at 13 bases. Source material: Vdelta1+ gamma-delta thymocytes from the thymus. Subset specified: FACS-sorted CD3+ TCRalphabeta- TCRVdelta1+ TCRVdelta2- thymocytes. This receptor was identified in a girl less than two years old who had congenital heart surgery. The CDR3 sequence is CALGALVRTGGYASSAQLFF. The CDR3 coding sequence is TGTGCTCTTGGGGCTCTTGTTCGTACTGGGGGATACGCGTCGTCAGCACAACTCTTCTTT.